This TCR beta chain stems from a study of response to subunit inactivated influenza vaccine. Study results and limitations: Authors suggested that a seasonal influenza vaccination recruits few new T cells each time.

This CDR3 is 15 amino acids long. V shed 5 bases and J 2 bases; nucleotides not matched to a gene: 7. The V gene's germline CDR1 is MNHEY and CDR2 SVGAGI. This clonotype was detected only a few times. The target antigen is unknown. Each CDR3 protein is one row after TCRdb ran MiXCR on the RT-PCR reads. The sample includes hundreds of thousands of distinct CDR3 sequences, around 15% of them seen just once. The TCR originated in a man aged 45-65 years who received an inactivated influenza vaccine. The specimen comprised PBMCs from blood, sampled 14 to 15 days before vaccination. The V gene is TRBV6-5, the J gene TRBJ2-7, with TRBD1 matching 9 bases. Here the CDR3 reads CASSHPGTGTYEQYF. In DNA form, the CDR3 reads TGTGCCAGCAGTCACCCCGGGACAGGGACCTACGAGCAGTACTTC.